One and the same sample provided the 17 T cell receptor beta chains below, sequenced in a study of blood T cell repertoires in COVID-19 (dated by TCRdb to 2019 to 2021). Libraries were constructed by the immunoSEQ multiplex PCR assay. This is the immuneACCESS table as TCRdb keeps it, with only in-frame sequences that have V and J called. A part of the clones is gone; compared with another copy, unresolved V genes explain less than half, and the rest is unexplained. This sample lists a few hundred thousand clones; 86% were detected once. Clones ranked in the top ten supply 1.5% to 2% of the sample. The sample comprised peripheral blood. The receptor source for this set is a man under 40 with active or convalescent COVID-19.

This rearrangement joins TRBV10-3 to TRBJ1-5; TRBD1 is a possible D gene (5 bases). The germline V and J ends were trimmed by 0 bases and 1 base, with 10 bases remaining between them. The CDR3 length is 16 residues. Germline assignment: CDR1 ENHRY and CDR2 SYGVKD. The CDR3 DNA reads as TGTGCCATCAGTGAGTCCGGGGCGGGAAGCAATCAGCCCCAGCATTTT. Translating it yields CAISESGAGSNQPQHF.

The chain joins TRBV9 to TRBJ2-1, with D possibly TRBD2 on 6 matching bases. Trimming stripped 0 bases from V and 4 bases from J, with 8 bases between. The CDR3 is 14 residues long. CDR1 SGDLS and CDR2 YYNGEE come from the germline V gene. In DNA, the CDR3 is TGTGCCAGCAGCGTAGATGCGGGGTACAATGAGCAGTTCTTC. Its protein is CASSVDAGYNEQFF.

This clone was recorded once. This chain links TRBV7-9 with TRBJ2-3; perhaps TRBD2 as D (6 bases). V gave up 11 bases and J gave up 2 bases, with 11 bases separating them. The CDR3 has 12 amino acids. Germline V gives CDR1 SEHNR, CDR2 FQNEAQ (reference sequence). CDR3 in amino acids: CAVASVTDTQYF. For the CDR3, the DNA is TGTGCCGTGGCTAGCGTCACAGATACGCAGTATTTT.

The chain is built from TRBV12-3 or TRBV12-4 and TRBJ2-1; D may be TRBD1 (6 bases). The CDR3 spans 12 residues. Trimming stripped 8 bases from V and 7 bases from J, with 12 bases between. The CDR3 loop is CASLGAQNEQFF. The CDR3 DNA reads TGTGCCAGCTTGGGGGCTCAGAATGAGCAGTTCTTC.

V and J are TRBV4-1 and TRBJ1-1, with D unresolved. V shed 0 bases and J shed 7 bases, with 15 bases lying between them. Germline V gene sequence: CDR1 MGHRA, CDR2 YSYEKL. The CDR3 runs to 15 residues. In DNA form, the CDR3 reads TGCGCCAGCAGCCAAGAATCGGCGGCTGGGTTTGAAGCTTTCTTT. Its protein is CASSQESAAGFEAFF.

A single count supports this clone. The gene calls are TRBV10-3 and TRBJ1-1; 10 bases fit TRBD1. CDR1 and CDR2 from the germline V gene are ENHRY and SYGVKD. The CDR3 sequence is 14 residues long. V was pared by 6 bases and J by 2 bases, with 3 bases of the junction left unmatched. The DNA for the CDR3 is TGTGCCATCAGGGGACAGGGGCATAACACTGAAGCTTTCTTT. This gives the protein CAIRGQGHNTEAFF.

The chain links TRBV9 to TRBJ1-6, with 7 bases that match TRBD1. Germline V gives CDR1 SGDLS, CDR2 YYNGEE. The CDR3 totals 15 residues. Germline trimming cut 5 bases from V and 6 bases from J; bases unmatched to any gene: 8. CDR3 bases: TGTGCCAGCAGGGATCCCCGGGACAGTAATTCACCCCTCCACTTT. It encodes CASRDPRDSNSPLHF.

The chain joins TRBV19 to TRBJ1-5; D not resolved. V was cut by 3 bases and J by 5 bases, with 5 bases left in between. The CDR3 has 12 residues. CDR1 is LNHDA and CDR2 is SQIVND in the germline V gene (reference sequence). The CDR3 coding sequence is TGTGCCAGTAGTATGGCGGATCAGCCCCAGCATTTT. This gives the protein CASSMADQPQHF.

The chain uses TRBV11-2 and TRBJ2-1, with a tentative D call TRBD1 (6 bases). The CDR3 totals 16 residues. V shed 5 bases and J shed 0 bases, with 14 bases lying between them. Germline-derived CDR1 and CDR2 are SGHAT and FQNNGV. The CDR3 is CASSERTVSSYNEQFF. CDR3 nucleotide sequence: TGTGCCAGCAGCGAGCGGACAGTAAGCTCCTACAATGAGCAGTTCTTC. The variable domain in full, with the rest retrieved from reference TRBV11-2 and TRBJ2-1, is EAGVAQSPRYKIIEKRQSVAFWCNPISGHATLYWYQQILGQGPKLLIQFQNNGVVDDSQLPKDRFSAERLKGVDSTLKIQPAKLEDSAVYLCASSERTVSSYNEQFFGPGTRLTVL.

The sample holds one count of this clone. The V call is TRBV7-9, the J call TRBJ2-3, with D possibly TRBD1 on 5 matching bases. The CDR3 has 17 residues. V lost 0 bases to trimming and J lost 2 bases, with 15 bases between them. Germline V gene sequence: CDR1 SEHNR, CDR2 FQNEAQ (reference sequence). This CDR3 reads CASSLAMTAIYTDTQYF. The CDR3 bases are TGTGCCAGCAGCTTAGCTATGACAGCCATATACACAGATACGCAGTATTTT.

The V gene is TRBV5-4, the J gene TRBJ2-7, with D maybe TRBD1 (6 bases). There are 13 residues in the CDR3. With 4 bases removed from V and 5 bases from J, the gap between germline ends came to 13 bases. Germline CDR1 reads SGHNT; CDR2 reads YYREEE (reference sequence). This CDR3 is CASSETGINEQYF. CDR3 DNA sequence: TGTGCCAGCAGCGAAACAGGGATAAACGAGCAGTACTTC.

This chain joins TRBV7-2 and TRBJ2-1; the match to TRBD2 covers 10 bases. The V gene end was trimmed by 4 bases and the J gene end by 0 bases; junction bases not matched to a gene: 6. CDR1 and CDR2 from the germline V gene are SGHTA and FQGNSA. The length of the CDR3 is 17 residues. The CDR3 nucleotides read TGTGCCAGCAGCTCTCAGACTAGCGGGTTCTCCTACAATGAGCAGTTCTTC. As protein: CASSSQTSGFSYNEQFF.

The chain carries TRBV12-3 or TRBV12-4 and TRBJ2-7; 8 bases are shared with TRBD2. J was trimmed by 0 bases and V by 6 bases; bases with no gene match: 1. CDR3 length: 13 amino acids. CDR3 loop: CASRGTSSYEQYF. The CDR3 DNA follows: TGTGCCAGCAGGGGGACTAGCTCCTACGAGCAGTACTTC.

The rearrangement joins TRBV11-2 to TRBJ2-2; 9 bases agree with TRBD1. J gave up 4 bases and V 6 bases, and 9 bases lay outside the gene matches. CDR1 SGHAT and CDR2 FQNNGV come from the germline V gene. The CDR3 loop spans 16 amino acids. The CDR3 DNA sequence: TGTGCCAGCAGGCGACCGGGACAGGGACTCACCGGGGAGCTGTTTTTT. Translating it yields CASRRPGQGLTGELFF.

This clone was counted a few times. The chain links TRBV9 to TRBJ1-2; tentatively, D is TRBD1 (6 bases). V shed 3 bases and J shed 6 bases, with 12 bases lying between them. Looked up from germline, CDR1 is SGDLS and CDR2 is YYNGEE. The CDR3 is 13 amino acids. The chain's CDR3 is CASSARDTDGYTF. The DNA for the CDR3 is TGTGCCAGCAGCGCCCGGGACACTGATGGCTACACCTTC.

This clone has a handful of counts. The chain links TRBV2 to TRBJ1-4; 8 nucleotides align to TRBD1. V trimming: 6 bases; J trimming: 5 bases; junction bases outside the gene matches: 8. Germline CDR1 is SNHLY and CDR2 is FYNNEI. CDR3 length equals 15 residues. The CDR3 loop reads CASSPDRGRNEKLFF. CDR3 coding DNA: TGTGCCAGCAGCCCTGACAGGGGCCGAAATGAAAAACTGTTTTTT.

The V call is TRBV6-2 or TRBV6-3, the J call TRBJ1-1, with a tentative D call TRBD1 (6 bases). V lost 5 bases, J lost 8 bases, and 9 bases lay in between. This CDR3 spans 11 amino acids. The germline V gene has CDR1 MNHEY and CDR2 SVGEGT. CDR3 sequence reads: CASSPGAEAFF. The DNA for the CDR3 is TGTGCCAGCAGTCCAGGGGCGGAAGCTTTCTTT.